This record covers a single TCR beta chain. What it recognizes is unknown. The sample is drawn from a study of OX40 agonist ivuxolimab in advanced cancers. The overall study: The dose of intravenous ivuxolimab that patients received every 2 weeks ranged from 0.01 to 10 mg/kg. Study-wide results and limits: At 0.1 to 3.0 mg/kg, CD4+ and CD8+ blood T cells expanded clonally by week 6. Expanded clones tended on average to be more numerous among CD8+ T cells than CD4+.

Here immunoSEQ multiplex PCR was the method, and the copy in TCRdb shows in-frame clones only, minus some. The sample holds 100,000 to 150,000 clones; about 90% are singletons and the top ten take roughly 0.85%. Peripheral blood came from all dose cohorts at three timepoints. The CDR3 consists of 12 residues. Germline-derived CDR1 and CDR2 are SGHTA and FQGNSA. Trimming removed 5 bases at V and 0 bases at J, with 2 bases between. This TCR was recovered from an adult with an advanced solid tumor such as melanoma, head and neck, liver or kidney cancer. The source was CD4+ or CD8+ T cells sorted from blood, collected in a trial of the OX40 agonist ivuxolimab. This chain connects TRBV7-2 to TRBJ1-5, with D unclear. In DNA, the CDR3 is TGTGCCAGCAGCGGTAGCAATCAGCCCCAGCATTTT. Its protein product is CASSGSNQPQHF.